What follows are 10 T cell receptor beta chains derived from one specimen sequenced in a study of CD8+CD57+ T cells in acquired aplastic anemia. According to the study, genomic DNA was the template for TCR beta VDJ and CDR3 profiling. One entry per CDR3 protein, called by TCRdb with MiXCR from the reads. Among roughly 190,000 distinct CDR3 sequences, just under 50% were seen once, and the ten largest hold about 9.7%. All patients picked for sequencing had shown, by flow cytometry, an expansion of CD8+CD57+ cells. Sequencing used sorted CD4+, CD8+, or CD8+CD57+ T cells (not recorded which) from PBMCs. These TCRs come from a human donor with aplastic anemia.

The J gene is TRBJ2-5, the V gene TRBV29-1; D assignment may be TRBD1 or TRBD2 (6 bases each). Trimming pared 7 bases from V and 5 bases from J, leaving 26 bases between. This CDR3 has 16 amino acids. Germline values: CDR1 SQVTM, CDR2 ANQGSEA. CDR3 nucleotide sequence: TGCAGCGCGTTGCCAACTACTAGGGGGGTCTGGGAGACCCAGTACTTC. Its protein product is CSALPTTRGVWETQYF.

The V gene is TRBV2, the J gene TRBJ2-7, with unresolved D. This CDR3 region has 12 residues. Germline V gene sequence: CDR1 SNHLY, CDR2 FYNNEI. V was clipped by 8 bases and J by 3 bases, with 11 bases between them. The CDR3 region has the DNA TGTGCCAGCGGACGGTGGAACTACGAGCAGTACTTC. This gives the protein CASGRWNYEQYF. Drawing the rest from reference TRBV2 and TRBJ2-7, the complete variable domain is EPEVTQTPSHQVTQMGQEVILRCVPISNHLYFYWYRQILGQKVEFLVSFYNNEISEKSEIFDDQFSVERPDGSNFTLKIRSTKLEDSAMYFCASGRWNYEQYFGPGTRLTVT.

This clonotype appeared many times. This sequence joins TRBV7-8 and TRBJ1-6; 9 bases are shared with TRBD1. The trim removed 4 bases at V and 7 bases at J, leaving 5 bases unmatched. Germline V lookup: CDR1 SGHVS, CDR2 FQNEAQ. This CDR3 has 15 amino acids. In DNA form, the CDR3 reads TGTGCCAGCAGCTCGGACAGGGGTGGCAATTCACCCCTCCACTTT. Residues: CASSSDRGGNSPLHF.

The chain carries TRBV4-2 and TRBJ1-4, with TRBD1 matching over 7 bases. The CDR3 is 15 amino acids. V gave up 5 bases and J gave up 8 bases; unmatched junction bases: 11. Germline V gene sequence: CDR1 LGHNA, CDR2 YNFKEQ. The CDR3 coding sequence is TGTGCCAGCAGCAGCAACAGGGGATTTGGGGAAAAACTGTTTTTT. Protein product: CASSSNRGFGEKLFF.

This clonotype has ten or more counts. The gene calls are TRBV4-1 and TRBJ1-1; unclear D gene. The CDR3 has 16 amino acids. Germline loops: CDR1 MGHRA, CDR2 YSYEKL. V shed 4 bases and J shed 1 base, with 16 bases lying between them. CDR3 in amino acids: CASSRWELRTNTEAFF. The CDR3 region has the DNA TGCGCCAGCAGCCGTTGGGAATTGAGGACGAACACTGAAGCTTTCTTT.

The chain couples TRBV19 to TRBJ1-3; TRBD1 matches 7 bases. Per the germline V gene, CDR1 is LNHDA and CDR2 is SQIVND (reference sequence). The CDR3 is 14 residues long. V lost 5 bases, J lost 4 bases, and 5 bases stayed unmatched. DNA of the CDR3: TGTGCCAGTAGTGAAAGGGGACAGGGAAACACCATATATTTT. Its protein product is CASSERGQGNTIYF.

J is TRBJ1-2 and V is TRBV7-2; no definite D call. V was pared by 5 bases and J by 8 bases, with 18 bases between. Germline CDR1 reads SGHTA; CDR2 reads FQGNSA. This CDR3 is 14 amino acids long. The CDR3 bases are TGTGCCAGCAGCGTTGCTGGACCGACCTACGGCTACACCTTC. As protein: CASSVAGPTYGYTF.

This clonotype was counted between two and nine times. The chain recombines TRBV10-3 with TRBJ1-1, with D hard to call. Germline CDR1 is ENHRY and CDR2 is SYGVKD. Trimming took off 8 bases at V and 0 bases at J, with 10 bases between the two ends. This CDR3 is 13 amino acids long. CDR3 region: CAIHEGMNTEAFF. Here the CDR3 DNA reads TGTGCCATCCATGAGGGAATGAACACTGAAGCTTTCTTT.

The V gene is TRBV29-1, the J gene TRBJ1-2; D gene ambiguous. The length of the CDR3 is 13 residues. CDR1 is SQVTM and CDR2 is ANQGSEA in the germline V gene. V was clipped by 5 bases and J by 2 bases, with 12 bases between them. The CDR3 protein is CSVRGRENYGYTF. CDR3 nucleotide sequence: TGCAGCGTTCGAGGCCGGGAGAACTATGGCTACACCTTC.

In this sample, this clonotype turned up many times. The chain has TRBV6-2 or TRBV6-3 and TRBJ2-7; D gene uncertain. This CDR3 comprises 15 residues. Germline CDR1 MNHEY, CDR2 SVGEGT. V was trimmed by 5 bases and J by 1 base, leaving 15 bases between them. The CDR3 DNA sequence: TGTGCCAGCAGTCCCCTACTGGAGTGGTCCTACGAGCAGTACTTC. Protein product: CASSPLLEWSYEQYF.